Following are 2 T cell receptor beta chains from one sample sequenced in a study of control samples from healthy donors and cancer patients (TCRdb year 2020). Library preparation employed the immunoSEQ multiplex PCR assay. Sourced from immuneACCESS, this table was stored by TCRdb with only in-frame sequences that have V and J called. A share of the clones is absent; for the studies checked, an unresolved V gene accounts for under half, and the remainder has no known explanation. Here the sample has about 170,000 clones; approximately 86% occur a single time. The ten largest clonotypes hold around 5% of the sample. Sequenced material: blood. These receptors were obtained from a woman aged 25 to 39 in good health.

J is TRBJ2-4 and V is TRBV11-1; 7 nucleotides agree with TRBD2. V lost 3 bases to trimming and J lost 9 bases; unmatched junction nucleotides: 5. This CDR3 has 13 amino acids. The germline CDR1 and CDR2 sequences are SGHAT and FQDESV (reference sequence). The CDR3 is CASSFHTGGIQYF. DNA of the CDR3: TGTGCCAGCAGCTTTCACACGGGGGGCATTCAGTACTTC.

Regarding this clone: Sequence at one end of the junction differs from germline and may be a read error. The gene calls are TRBV6-4 and TRBJ1-2; D gene unclear. Germline V CDR1 and CDR2: MRHNA, SNTAGT. The CDR3 length is 12 residues. CDR3 in amino acids: CVSSDSNSGYTF. CDR3 DNA: TGTGTCAGCAGTGACTCTAACTCCGGCTACACCTTC.